These T cell receptor beta chains were read from a single sample in a study of radiotherapy plus CTLA-4 blockade in lung cancer. Assay: immunoSEQ multiplex PCR; the TCRdb copy retains only in-frame clones and omits some. The repertoire consists of approximately 34,000 clones, with approximately 70% occurring once and the leading ten covering 3% to 5%. Specimen: peripheral blood, collected from a patient treated with radiotherapy plus ipilimumab. Receptor source: a human donor with non-small cell lung cancer who had stable disease on radiotherapy plus ipilimumab. Each CDR3 is given with its conserved first and last residue. Fields, in order: CDR3 length, J gene, V gene, CDR3 protein.

>15|TRBJ1-5|TRBV5-1
CASSLESGAGQPQHF
>16|TRBJ2-2|TRBV11-2
CASSPIQGRSSGELFF
>16|TRBJ2-3|TRBV5-6
CASSLAIGQAADTQYF
>15|TRBJ2-7|TRBV19
CASSTLDGASYEQYF
>15|TRBJ2-3|TRBV11-2
CASSLLVIMTDTQYF
>12|TRBJ2-2|TRBV5-1
CASNLNTGELFF
>13|TRBJ2-6|TRBV30
CAWGKSGANVLTF
>11|TRBJ1-1|TRBV10-3
CAFEVGTEAFF
>17|TRBJ2-4|TRBV7-8
CASSSRGRERSKNIQYF
>13|TRBJ1-1|TRBV5-1
CASSLEGNTEAFF
>16|TRBJ2-1|TRBV5-1
CASSWGPGGRAGEQFF
>13|NA|TRBV27
CASKGSLIDEQYF
>13|TRBJ1-2|TRBV6-5
CASSYSTGGGYTF
>16|TRBJ2-6|TRBV18
CASSQSPTGSSNVLTF
>13|TRBJ2-5|TRBV19
CASSTSGGETQYF
>17|TRBJ2-3|TRBV27
CASSGLAEWGSSDTQYF